The 32 T cell receptor beta chains in this list originate from one sample, sequenced in a study of CD8 T cells in Susac syndrome. With random hexamers, reverse transcription was performed on roughly 0.45 to 1 ug of RNA. TCRdb re-derived calls from the immunoSEQ multiplex PCR reads in MiXCR, one entry per CDR3 protein. The data contain under 200,000 distinct CDR3 sequences, about 90% of them singletons. Specimen: CD4+ T cells from PBMCs. These receptors were taken from a human donor in good health.

This clonotype was counted only a few times. The chain links TRBV6-5 to TRBJ2-7; D is possibly TRBD2 (5 bases). The CDR3 length is 13 residues. In germline, CDR1 is MNHEY, CDR2 SVGAGI. V lost 0 bases and J 4 bases, leaving 7 bases between the germline ends. CDR3 sequence (DNA): TGTGCCAGCAGTTACTCGAGGGCTTACGAGCAGTACTTC. This translates into CASSYSRAYEQYF.

The rearrangement links TRBV6-2 or TRBV6-3 to TRBJ2-7, with 9 bases that match TRBD1. This CDR3 is built from 17 residues. With V trimmed by 2 bases and J by 0 bases, 8 bases remained unmatched. The germline V gene has CDR1 MNHEY and CDR2 SVGEGT. CDR3 in DNA: TGTGCCAGCAGTTACCTACACCGGGACAGGGACTCCTACGAGCAGTACTTC. Protein sequence: CASSYLHRDRDSYEQYF.

This clonotype has only one observation. The V and J genes are TRBV19 and TRBJ1-1; 7 nucleotides line up with TRBD1. The CDR3 totals 15 residues. From germline, CDR1 is LNHDA and CDR2 SQIVND (reference sequence). The ends lost 3 bases at V and 4 bases at J; junction bases unmatched: 8. CDR3 nucleotides: TGTGCCAGTAGTATGAGACAGGGAATCGGCACTGAAGCTTTCTTT. It yields the protein CASSMRQGIGTEAFF.

The rearrangement links TRBV6-2 or TRBV6-3 to TRBJ2-7; D is possibly TRBD1 (7 bases). Per the germline V gene, CDR1 is MNHEY and CDR2 is SVGEGT. CDR3 length: 15 residues. The V end lost 7 bases, the J end lost 3 bases, and 19 bases lay between the germline ends. The CDR3 DNA reads TGTGCCAGCACCCCAGGGGGGACAGCCTTCTACGAGCAGTACTTC. Residues: CASTPGGTAFYEQYF.

This sequence joins TRBV3-1 and TRBJ1-5, with unresolved D. Between the trimmed V and J ends, which lost 2 bases and 8 bases, there was a span of 10 bases. Per germline, CDR1 LGHDT and CDR2 YNNKEL (reference sequence). The CDR3 runs 13 residues. The CDR3 DNA reads TGTGCCAGCAGCCAAACTCTTGAGGAGCCCCAGCATTTT. Translation: CASSQTLEEPQHF.

The chain uses TRBV18 and TRBJ1-5; D remains ambiguous. Germline V lookup: CDR1 KGHSH, CDR2 LQKENI. The CDR3 consists of 15 residues. Deletions cut 5 bases from V and 1 base from J, with 12 bases between. The CDR3 DNA is TGTGCCAGCTCATCACAGTGGGGAAGCAATCAGCCCCAGCATTTT. The encoded protein is CASSSQWGSNQPQHF. The full variable domain, with the rest looked up from reference TRBV18 and TRBJ1-5, is NAGVMQNPRHLVRRRGQEARLRCSPMKGHSHVYWYRQLPEEGLKFMVYLQKENIIDESGMPKERFSAEFPKEGPSILRIQQVVRGDSAAYFCASSSQWGSNQPQHFGDGTRLSIL.

This clonotype was picked up one time. This chain connects TRBV7-9 to TRBJ2-5; perhaps TRBD2 as D (5 bases). This CDR3 has 16 amino acids. Germline CDR1 reads SEHNR; CDR2 reads FQNEAQ (reference sequence). V lost 1 base and J lost 4, with 16 bases in between. The CDR3 DNA sequence: TGTGCCAGCAGCTTAGGTTGGCTTGCAAGCGGAGAGACCCAGTACTTC. Translation gives CASSLGWLASGETQYF. The full variable domain, completed using reference TRBV7-9 and TRBJ2-5, is DTGVSQNPRHKITKRGQNVTFRCDPISEHNRLYWYRQTLGQGPEFLTYFQNEAQLEKSRLLSDRFSAERPKGSFSTLEIQRTEQGDSAMYLCASSLGWLASGETQYFGPGTRLLVL.

About this clonotype itself: Here the CDR3 omits its conserved ending phenylalanine or tryptophan, so a read error is the likely source. DNA for the CDR3: TGTGCCACATCAGGGGGCACGAGCAATCAGCCCCAGCATCTT. Encoded protein: CATSGGTSNQPQHL. V is TRBV24-1 and J is TRBJ1-5; 8 nucleotides line up with TRBD1. CDR3 length equals 14 residues. V shed 10 bases and J 1 base; nucleotides not matched to a gene: 5. Germline CDR1 is KGHDR and CDR2 is SFDVKD.

V is TRBV6-1 and J is TRBJ2-3; 10 bases align to TRBD2. The CDR3 is made up of 14 amino acids. Unmatched junction bases numbered 8, after V lost 10 bases and J lost 4 bases. Germline V gene data show CDR1 as MNHNS and CDR2 as SASEGT. The CDR3: CATSPGTSADTQYF. The CDR3, as DNA: TGTGCCACCTCACCCGGGACTAGCGCAGATACGCAGTATTTT.

The chain uses TRBV5-1 and TRBJ1-2; TRBD1 might be the D (5 bases). The CDR3 loop spans 13 amino acids. V lost 3 bases and J lost 10, with 16 bases in between. In germline, CDR1 is SGHRS, CDR2 YFSETQ. CDR3 loop: CASSSAGLGDYTF. CDR3 sequence (DNA): TGCGCCAGCAGCTCCGCGGGACTAGGCGACTACACCTTC.

This clonotype has just a few counts. V and J are TRBV2 and TRBJ2-3; D may be TRBD1 (7 bases). V dropped 5 bases and J dropped 4 bases, with 10 bases sitting between them. Germline V gives CDR1 SNHLY, CDR2 FYNNEI. The CDR3 covers 13 residues. The CDR3: CASSQGGADTQYF. The CDR3 bases are TGTGCCAGCAGTCAGGGGGGCGCAGATACGCAGTATTTT.

The rearrangement joins TRBV10-2 to TRBJ1-3; D is possibly TRBD1 (5 bases). V dropped 6 bases and J dropped 0 bases, with 9 bases sitting between them. Germline CDR1 is WSHSY and CDR2 is SAAADI. There are 14 residues in the CDR3. CDR3 in amino acids: CASRGTVSGNTIYF. Here the CDR3 DNA reads TGCGCCAGCAGGGGGACGGTCTCTGGAAACACCATATATTTT.

J is TRBJ2-5 and V is TRBV20-1; 10 positions match TRBD2. The CDR3 has 14 residues. The germline CDR1 and CDR2 sequences are DFQATT and SNEGSKA (reference sequence). V shed 1 base and J 4 bases; nucleotides not matched to a gene: 3. CDR3 sequence reads: CSARGAGGPETQYF. In nucleotides, the CDR3 is TGCAGTGCTAGAGGAGCGGGAGGGCCAGAGACCCAGTACTTC.

In regard to this clonotype: One junction end disagrees with the germline gene, perhaps due to a read error. J is TRBJ2-3 and V is TRBV5-4; perhaps TRBD1 as D (6 bases). Germline values: CDR1 SGHNT, CDR2 YYREEE (reference sequence). The CDR3 spans 15 residues. The CDR3 region is CANSFPGTRTDTQYF. For the CDR3, the DNA is TGTGCCAACAGCTTCCCAGGGACAAGGACAGATACGCAGTATTTT.

V gene TRBV11-2 combines with J gene TRBJ2-7; 9 nucleotides agree with TRBD1. The CDR3 is 15 residues long. Germline V lookup: CDR1 SGHAT, CDR2 FQNNGV. The trim removed 7 bases at V and 5 bases at J, leaving 12 bases unmatched. CDR3 sequence reads: CASTISGTGWDEQYF. DNA of the CDR3: TGTGCCAGCACCATTTCCGGGACAGGGTGGGACGAGCAGTACTTC. Supplemented by reference TRBV11-2 and TRBJ2-7, the full variable domain reads EAGVAQSPRYKIIEKRQSVAFWCNPISGHATLYWYQQILGQGPKLLIQFQNNGVVDDSQLPKDRFSAERLKGVDSTLKIQPAKLEDSAVYLCASTISGTGWDEQYFGPGTRLTVT.

The V call is TRBV29-1, the J call TRBJ1-4, with D possibly being TRBD1 (5 bases). CDR3 length equals 14 residues. V was cut by 0 bases and J by 8 bases, with 13 bases left in between. Germline CDR1 reads SQVTM; CDR2 reads ANQGSEA. This CDR3 reads CSVEDRVRGEKLFF. Here the CDR3 DNA reads TGCAGCGTTGAAGACAGGGTGAGAGGGGAAAAACTGTTTTTT.

The CDR3 nucleotides are TGCAGCGTGCCCACCGGGACAGGGGTATACAATGAGCAGTTCTTC. Amino acids: CSVPTGTGVYNEQFF. The chain carries TRBV29-1 and TRBJ2-1; 10 bases match TRBD1. The CDR3 is made up of 15 amino acids. CDR1 is SQVTM, CDR2 ANQGSEA, per germline. Unmatched junction bases numbered 9, after V lost 6 bases and J lost 4 bases.

The chain has TRBV29-1 and TRBJ1-1; 7 bases fit TRBD1. V lost 3 bases and J lost 3; bases outside the gene matches: 4. Germline CDR1 SQVTM, CDR2 ANQGSEA. This CDR3 is built from 13 residues. CDR3 DNA sequence: TGCAGCGTTGACATCGGACAGGACACTGAAGCTTTCTTT. Amino acids: CSVDIGQDTEAFF.

The rearrangement uses TRBV20-1 and TRBJ2-1, with 10 bases that match TRBD2. CDR1 DFQATT and CDR2 SNEGSKA come from the germline V gene (reference sequence). The CDR3 length is 13 residues. Germline trimming cut 5 bases from V and 6 bases from J; bases unmatched to any gene: 4. The CDR3 nucleotides read TGCAGTGCTTGGACTAGCGGCGCCAATGAGCAGTTCTTC. Translated, it gives CSAWTSGANEQFF.

V gene TRBV5-1 combines with J gene TRBJ2-2; 7 nucleotides line up with TRBD2. CDR1 and CDR2 (germline): SGHRS, YFSETQ. This CDR3 has 14 residues. V lost 4 bases to trimming and J lost 7 bases; unmatched junction nucleotides: 7. In DNA form, the CDR3 reads TGCGCCAGCAGCGGGCTAGCGGTGTTCGGGGAGCTGTTTTTT. It specifies CASSGLAVFGELFF.

The chain couples TRBV7-8 to TRBJ2-2, with a weak D call TRBD1 (5 bases). Between the trimmed V and J ends, which lost 6 bases and 4 bases, there was a span of 15 bases. The CDR3 loop spans 15 amino acids. Germline V gene sequence: CDR1 SGHVS, CDR2 FQNEAQ. The DNA for the CDR3 is TGTGCCAGCAGTTATGGCCAGGGAAGCACCGGGGAGCTGTTTTTT. Translating it yields CASSYGQGSTGELFF.

J is TRBJ1-3 and V is TRBV28, with D perhaps TRBD1 (5 bases). The germline CDR1 and CDR2 sequences are MDHEN and SYDVKM. The ends were cut back, 3 bases at V and 0 bases at J, with 9 bases in the middle. The CDR3 totals 15 residues. CDR3 coding DNA: TGTGCCAGCAGTTTGGGACGGAGCTCTGGAAACACCATATATTTT. Translated: CASSLGRSSGNTIYF.

The chain recombines TRBV24-1 with TRBJ1-5, with D possibly TRBD1 on 6 matching bases. The V and J ends lost 5 bases and 7 bases respectively, with 17 bases between them. The CDR3 runs to 15 residues. CDR1 is KGHDR, CDR2 SFDVKD, per germline. CDR3 region: CATSGDTGGGQPQHF. CDR3 coding DNA: TGTGCCACCAGTGGGGACACCGGGGGCGGGCAGCCCCAGCATTTT.

V is TRBV25-1 and J is TRBJ1-4; 10 nucleotides match TRBD1. J was trimmed by 6 bases and V by 3 bases; bases with no gene match: 4. The CDR3 is made up of 15 amino acids. Looked up from germline, CDR1 is MGHDK and CDR2 is SYGVNS. The CDR3 sequence: CASSDPDRGYEKLFF. For the CDR3, the DNA is TGTGCCAGCAGTGATCCGGACAGGGGGTATGAAAAACTGTTTTTT.

This clonotype was detected only once. The chain has TRBV5-1 and TRBJ2-3, with 10 bases fitting TRBD2. Germline V gene lookup returns CDR1 SGHRS and CDR2 YFSETQ. This CDR3 is built from 20 residues. Trimming cost V 2 bases and J 0 bases; bases outside gene matches: 15. This chain's CDR3 is CASSFGRLAGAGLSTDTQYF. CDR3 nucleotide sequence: TGCGCCAGCAGCTTCGGTCGGCTAGCGGGGGCGGGCCTCAGCACAGATACGCAGTATTTT.

V is TRBV25-1 and J is TRBJ1-4, with no clear D. Germline V CDR1 and CDR2: MGHDK, SYGVNS. V lost 4 bases, J lost 0 bases, and 9 bases lay in between. The CDR3 is 15 residues long. In DNA form, the CDR3 reads TGTGCCAGCAGTGGTAACAGCCCAACTAATGAAAAACTGTTTTTT. As protein: CASSGNSPTNEKLFF.

The chain employs TRBV5-1 and TRBJ2-5; TRBD1 might be the D (6 bases). Germline V CDR1 and CDR2: SGHRS, YFSETQ. V shed 4 bases and J shed 4 bases, with 14 bases lying between them. This CDR3 is built from 14 residues. For the CDR3, the DNA is TGCGCCAGCAGCCAGACGCTAGGGGGAGAGACCCAGTACTTC. This encodes CASSQTLGGETQYF.

The rearrangement links TRBV23-1 to TRBJ2-3, with TRBD1 matching 7 bases. TRBV23-1 is an open reading frame whose function is uncertain. CDR3 length equals 16 residues. The V gene end was trimmed by 2 bases and the J gene end by 2 bases; junction bases not matched to a gene: 7. CDR3 sequence: CASSQRLGQNTDTQYF. The CDR3 DNA is TGCGCCAGCAGTCAAAGGTTGGGACAGAACACAGATACGCAGTATTTT.

This rearrangement joins TRBV5-6 to TRBJ2-5, with TRBD2 matching 7 bases. The germline V gene encodes CDR1 SGHDT and CDR2 YYEEEE. Germline trimming cut 3 bases from V and 2 bases from J; bases unmatched to any gene: 10. This CDR3 is 16 amino acids long. CDR3 nucleotide sequence: TGTGCCAGCAGCTCTTTGGGAGGGACTGATCAAGAGACCCAGTACTTC. Amino acid sequence: CASSSLGGTDQETQYF.

The CDR3 DNA sequence: TGTGCCTGGAGTGGGGCCGCGTATGAAAAACTGTTTTTT. It codes for CAWSGAAYEKLFF. The chain is built from TRBV30 and TRBJ1-4; D is unclear. CDR1 and CDR2 (germline): GTSNPN, SVGIG (reference sequence). The V end was cut by 1 base, the J end by 6 bases, with 9 bases between. The length of the CDR3 is 13 residues.

This rearrangement joins TRBV3-1 to TRBJ2-1; D is unresolved. The CDR3 length is 11 residues. The germline V gene encodes CDR1 LGHDT and CDR2 YNNKEL (reference sequence). V was clipped by 0 bases and J by 9 bases, with 3 bases between them. The CDR3 coding sequence is TGTGCCAGCAGCCAAGATGGTGAGCAGTTCTTC. This gives the protein CASSQDGEQFF.

This sequence joins TRBV27 and TRBJ1-1; a possible D gene is TRBD1 (5 bases). This CDR3 is built from 13 residues. CDR1 and CDR2 (germline): MNHEY, SMNVEV (reference sequence). Between the trimmed V and J ends, which lost 6 bases and 2 bases, there was a span of 10 bases. CDR3 loop: CASRKTANTEAFF. For the CDR3, the DNA is TGTGCCAGCAGGAAGACAGCCAACACTGAAGCTTTCTTT.